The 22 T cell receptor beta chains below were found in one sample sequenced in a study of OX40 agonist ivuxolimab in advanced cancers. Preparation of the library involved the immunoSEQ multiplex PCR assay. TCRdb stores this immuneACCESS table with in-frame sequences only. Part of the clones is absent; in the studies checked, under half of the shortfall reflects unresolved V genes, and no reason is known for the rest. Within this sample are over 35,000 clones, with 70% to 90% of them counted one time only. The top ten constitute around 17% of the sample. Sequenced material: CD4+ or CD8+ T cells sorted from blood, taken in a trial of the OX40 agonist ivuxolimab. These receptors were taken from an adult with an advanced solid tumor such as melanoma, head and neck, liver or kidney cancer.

The chain's CDR3 is CSVEPPDRGGEQYF. The CDR3 nucleotides are TGCAGCGTTGAGCCTCCCGACAGGGGTGGCGAGCAGTACTTC. The V call is TRBV29-1, the J call TRBJ2-7, with 8 nucleotides matching TRBD1. Germline CDR1 and CDR2: SQVTM and ANQGSEA. V was pared by 3 bases and J by 6 bases, with 10 bases of the junction left unmatched. This CDR3 spans 14 amino acids.

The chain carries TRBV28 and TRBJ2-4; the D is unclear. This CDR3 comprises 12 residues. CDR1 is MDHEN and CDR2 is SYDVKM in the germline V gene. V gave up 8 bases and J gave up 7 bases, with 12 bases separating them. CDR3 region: CASGRGPNIQYF. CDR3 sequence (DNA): TGTGCCAGCGGCCGAGGCCCGAACATTCAGTACTTC.

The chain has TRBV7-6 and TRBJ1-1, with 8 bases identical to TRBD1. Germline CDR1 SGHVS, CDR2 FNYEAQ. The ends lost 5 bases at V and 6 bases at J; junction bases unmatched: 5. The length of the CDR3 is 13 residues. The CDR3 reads CASSTSQGAEAFF. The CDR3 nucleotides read TGTGCCAGCAGCACCTCACAGGGGGCTGAAGCTTTCTTT.

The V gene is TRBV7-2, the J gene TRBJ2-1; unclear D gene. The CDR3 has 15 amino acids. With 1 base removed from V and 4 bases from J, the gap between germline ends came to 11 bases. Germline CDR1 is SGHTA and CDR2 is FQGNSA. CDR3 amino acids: CASSLEEDPYNEQFF. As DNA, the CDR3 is TGTGCCAGCAGCTTAGAAGAGGATCCTTACAATGAGCAGTTCTTC.

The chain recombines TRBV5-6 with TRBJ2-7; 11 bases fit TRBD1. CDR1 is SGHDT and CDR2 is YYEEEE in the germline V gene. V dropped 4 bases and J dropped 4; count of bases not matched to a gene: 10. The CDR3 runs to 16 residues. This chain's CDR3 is CASSPPGGTGGYEQYF. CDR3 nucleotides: TGTGCCAGCAGCCCCCCCGGAGGGACAGGGGGTTACGAGCAGTACTTC. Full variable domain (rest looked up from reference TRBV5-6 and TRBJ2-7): DAGVTQSPTHLIKTRGQQVTLRCSPKSGHDTVSWYQQALGQGPQFIFQYYEEEERQRGNFPDRFSGHQFPNYSSELNVNALLLGDSALYLCASSPPGGTGGYEQYFGPGTRLTVT.

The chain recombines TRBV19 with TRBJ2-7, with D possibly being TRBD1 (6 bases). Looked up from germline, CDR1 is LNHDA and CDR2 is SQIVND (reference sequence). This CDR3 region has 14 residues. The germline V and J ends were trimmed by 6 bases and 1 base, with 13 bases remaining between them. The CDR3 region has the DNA TGTGCCAGTAGCCTTCTAGACAGGTCCTACGAGCAGTACTTC. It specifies CASSLLDRSYEQYF. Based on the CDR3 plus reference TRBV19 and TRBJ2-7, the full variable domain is DGGITQSPKYLFRKEGQNVTLSCEQNLNHDAMYWYRQDPGQGLRLIYYSQIVNDFQKGDIAEGYSVSREKKESFPLTVTSAQKNPTAFYLCASSLLDRSYEQYFGPGTRLTVT.

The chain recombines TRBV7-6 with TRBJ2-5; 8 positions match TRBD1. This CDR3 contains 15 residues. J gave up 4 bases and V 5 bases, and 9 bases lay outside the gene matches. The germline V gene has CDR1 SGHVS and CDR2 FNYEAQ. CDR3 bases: TGTGCCAGCAGCCAATCCAGGGGGCTCGTAGAGACCCAGTACTTC. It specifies CASSQSRGLVETQYF.

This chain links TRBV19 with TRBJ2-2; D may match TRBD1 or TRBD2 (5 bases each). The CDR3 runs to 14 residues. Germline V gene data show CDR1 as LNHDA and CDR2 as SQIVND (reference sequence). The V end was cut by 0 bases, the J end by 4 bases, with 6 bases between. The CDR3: CASSIEGVTGELFF. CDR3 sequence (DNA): TGTGCCAGTAGTATAGAGGGGGTCACCGGGGAGCTGTTTTTT. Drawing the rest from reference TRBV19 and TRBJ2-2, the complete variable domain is DGGITQSPKYLFRKEGQNVTLSCEQNLNHDAMYWYRQDPGQGLRLIYYSQIVNDFQKGDIAEGYSVSREKKESFPLTVTSAQKNPTAFYLCASSIEGVTGELFFGEGSRLTVL.

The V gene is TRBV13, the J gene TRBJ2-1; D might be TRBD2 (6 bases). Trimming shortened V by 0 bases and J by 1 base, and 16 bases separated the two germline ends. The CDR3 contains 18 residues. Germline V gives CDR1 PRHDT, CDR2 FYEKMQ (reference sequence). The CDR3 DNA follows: TGTGCCAGCAGCTTAGGTTTTCCTAGCGTCGTATCCTACAATGAGCAGTTCTTC. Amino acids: CASSLGFPSVVSYNEQFF.

CDR3 loop: CATKGEAKNIQYF. CDR3 nucleotide sequence: TGTGCCACCAAAGGGGAGGCCAAAAACATTCAGTACTTC. The chain has TRBV19 and TRBJ2-4; D tentatively fits TRBD1 or TRBD2 (5 bases each). The ends were cut back, 10 bases at V and 1 base at J, with 11 bases in the middle. The CDR3 is made up of 13 amino acids. Germline V gives CDR1 LNHDA, CDR2 SQIVND (reference sequence).

Here the CDR3 DNA reads TGTGCCAGTACCACGACTGGAGCTAACTATGGCTACACCTTC. This codes for CASTTTGANYGYTF. J is TRBJ1-2 and V is TRBV19, with D unclear. Germline CDR1 and CDR2: LNHDA and SQIVND (reference sequence). V shed 7 bases and J shed 0 bases, with 12 bases lying between them. The CDR3 is made up of 14 amino acids.

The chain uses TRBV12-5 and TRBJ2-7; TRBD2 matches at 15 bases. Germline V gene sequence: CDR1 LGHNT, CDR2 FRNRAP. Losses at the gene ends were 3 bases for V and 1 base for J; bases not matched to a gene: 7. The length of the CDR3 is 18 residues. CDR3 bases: TGTGCTAGTGGTTTAGTTGGACTAGCGGGAGGGAGGTCCTACGAGCAGTACTTC. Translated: CASGLVGLAGGRSYEQYF. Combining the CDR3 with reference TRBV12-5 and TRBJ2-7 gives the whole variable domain DARVTQTPRHKVTEMGQEVTMRCQPILGHNTVFWYRQTMMQGLELLAYFRNRAPLDDSGMPKDRFSAEMPDATLATLKIQPSEPRDSAVYFCASGLVGLAGGRSYEQYFGPGTRLTVT.

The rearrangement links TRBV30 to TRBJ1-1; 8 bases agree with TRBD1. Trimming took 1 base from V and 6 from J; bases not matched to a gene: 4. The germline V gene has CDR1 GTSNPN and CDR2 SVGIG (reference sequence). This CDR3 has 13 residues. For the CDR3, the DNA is TGTGCCTGGAGTGCAGGGGGCGCGGCTGAAGCTTTCTTT. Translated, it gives CAWSAGGAAEAFF.

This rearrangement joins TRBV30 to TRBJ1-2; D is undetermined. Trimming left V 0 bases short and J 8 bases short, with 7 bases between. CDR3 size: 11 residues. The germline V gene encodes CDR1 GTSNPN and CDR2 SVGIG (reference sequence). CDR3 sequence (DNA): TGTGCCTGGAGTGTAGGCTCGGGCTACACCTTC. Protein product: CAWSVGSGYTF.

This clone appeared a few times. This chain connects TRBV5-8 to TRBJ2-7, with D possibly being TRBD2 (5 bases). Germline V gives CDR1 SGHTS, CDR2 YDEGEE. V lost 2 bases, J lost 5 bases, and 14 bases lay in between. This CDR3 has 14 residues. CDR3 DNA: TGTGCCAGCAGCTTATACCCTAGCCGCGACGAGCAGTACTTC. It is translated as CASSLYPSRDEQYF.

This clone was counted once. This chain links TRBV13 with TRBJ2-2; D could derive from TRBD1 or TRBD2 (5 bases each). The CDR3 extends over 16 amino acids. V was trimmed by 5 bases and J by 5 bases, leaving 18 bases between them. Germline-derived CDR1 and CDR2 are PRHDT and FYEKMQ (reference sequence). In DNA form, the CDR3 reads TGTGCCAGCAGCACTATACCGGGGCCGACTACCGGGGAGCTGTTTTTT. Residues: CASSTIPGPTTGELFF.

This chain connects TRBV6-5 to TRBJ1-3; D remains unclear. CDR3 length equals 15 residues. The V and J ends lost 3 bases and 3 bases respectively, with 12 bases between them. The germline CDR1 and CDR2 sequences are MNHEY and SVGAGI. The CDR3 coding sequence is TGTGCCAGCAGTTATGGTTGGGCCAGTGGAAACACCATATATTTT. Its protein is CASSYGWASGNTIYF.

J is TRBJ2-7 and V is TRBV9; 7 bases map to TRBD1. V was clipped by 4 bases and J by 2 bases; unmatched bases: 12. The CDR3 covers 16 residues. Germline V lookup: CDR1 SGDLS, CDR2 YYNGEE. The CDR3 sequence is CASSPLGQASAYEQYF. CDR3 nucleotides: TGTGCCAGCAGCCCCCTTGGACAGGCCTCCGCCTACGAGCAGTACTTC.

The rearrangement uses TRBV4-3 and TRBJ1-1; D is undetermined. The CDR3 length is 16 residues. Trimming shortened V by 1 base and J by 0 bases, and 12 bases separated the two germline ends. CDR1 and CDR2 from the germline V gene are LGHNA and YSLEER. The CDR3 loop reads CASSQARETMNTEAFF. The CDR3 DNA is TGCGCCAGCAGCCAAGCTCGGGAGACAATGAACACTGAAGCTTTCTTT.

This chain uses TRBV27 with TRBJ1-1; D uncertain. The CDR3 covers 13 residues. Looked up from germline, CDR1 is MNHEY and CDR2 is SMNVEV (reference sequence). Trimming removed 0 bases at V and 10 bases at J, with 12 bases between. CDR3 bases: TGTGCCAGCAGTTTATCGGCCCCTTCGGGAGCTTTCTTT. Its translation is CASSLSAPSGAFF.

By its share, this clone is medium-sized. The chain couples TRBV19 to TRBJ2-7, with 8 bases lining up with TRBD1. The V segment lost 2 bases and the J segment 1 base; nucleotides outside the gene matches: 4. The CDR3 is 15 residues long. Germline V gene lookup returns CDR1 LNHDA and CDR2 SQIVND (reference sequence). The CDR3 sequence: CASSIKGQGSYEQYF. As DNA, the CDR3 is TGTGCCAGTAGTATAAAAGGACAGGGATCCTACGAGCAGTACTTC. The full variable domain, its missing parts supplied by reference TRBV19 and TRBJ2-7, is DGGITQSPKYLFRKEGQNVTLSCEQNLNHDAMYWYRQDPGQGLRLIYYSQIVNDFQKGDIAEGYSVSREKKESFPLTVTSAQKNPTAFYLCASSIKGQGSYEQYFGPGTRLTVT.

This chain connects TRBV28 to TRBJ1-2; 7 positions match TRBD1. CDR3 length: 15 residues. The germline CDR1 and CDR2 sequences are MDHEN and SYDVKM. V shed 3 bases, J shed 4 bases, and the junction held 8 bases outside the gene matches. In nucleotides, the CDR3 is TGTGCCAGCAGTTTCTCCCCAGGGGGGACCTATGGCTACACCTTC. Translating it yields CASSFSPGGTYGYTF.